There are a few counts of the clone carrying this TCR beta chain. Its specificity is not known. The sample is drawn from a study of T cells after yellow fever vaccination. Study-wide results and caveats: Among primary-vaccination clones, most reappeared after the booster, at 95% to 96% for CD4 and around 91% for CD8.

TCRdb itself ran the 5' RACE reads through MiXCR, one entry per CDR3 protein. The profile covers tens of thousands of distinct CDR3 sequences, with roughly 6.9% appearing a single time and around a third taken by the ten largest. Trimming cost V 3 bases and J 6 bases, with 6 bases left between them. Germline V gives CDR1 SGHVS, CDR2 FNYEAQ. The CDR3 is 11 amino acids. V is TRBV7-6 and J is TRBJ2-7, with D possibly called TRBD1 or TRBD2 (5 bases each). The sequencing here drew on CD8+ T cells sorted from PBMCs, taken less than 6 days after the first yellow fever vaccination. The TCR sequence derives from a man in his late teens or twenties who received the YFV17D yellow fever vaccine. DNA for the CDR3: TGTGCCAGCAGCTTGGGGACCGAGCAGTACTTC. Translation: CASSLGTEQYF.